Below, one T cell receptor (beta chain) is given with its context. This sample is drawn from a study of blood T cell repertoires in COVID-19. V gave up 2 bases and J gave up 5 bases, with 15 bases separating them. Germline V gives CDR1 SNHLY, CDR2 FYNNEI. The CDR3 sequence is 15 residues long. Repertoires were generated with immunoSEQ multiplex PCR, while TCRdb's copy carries only in-frame clones and drops some. Of approximately 500,000 clones detected, approximately 91% appear once; the ten largest clones hold roughly 8%. Sequenced input: peripheral blood. The chain links TRBV2 to TRBJ1-2; D might be TRBD1 (6 bases). This sequence originates from a woman between 50 and 59 years old with COVID-19, enrolled during active disease. The CDR3 region has the DNA TGTGCCAGCAGTGAATGGGGGGGCACGGGATATGGCTACACCTTC. Encoded protein: CASSEWGGTGYGYTF.